This T cell receptor (beta chain) was found in a study of OX40 agonist ivuxolimab in advanced cancers. On the study more broadly: Hepatocellular carcinoma, melanoma, renal cell or head and neck cancer affected the dose-escalation patients.

The assay was immunoSEQ multiplex PCR, and TCRdb's table has in-frame clones only and misses some. Seen here are 65,000 to 100,000 clones, more than 85% observed once, and the top ten hold more than 5.5%. Patients who had autoimmune disease history or got systemic immunosuppression were left out. The CDR3 covers 16 residues. V was shortened by 2 bases and J by 5 bases, with 18 bases between the two germline ends. Germline CDR1 and CDR2: SGHNT and YYREEE (reference sequence). The chain employs TRBV5-4 and TRBJ2-3, with D perhaps TRBD2 (6 bases). The receptor comes from an adult with an advanced solid tumor such as melanoma, head and neck, liver or kidney cancer. The starting material was CD4+ or CD8+ T cells sorted from blood, obtained in a trial of the OX40 agonist ivuxolimab. The CDR3 here is CASSLGRGSIQDTQYF. The CDR3 DNA reads as TGTGCCAGCAGCTTAGGTCGGGGGTCCATTCAAGATACGCAGTATTTT.